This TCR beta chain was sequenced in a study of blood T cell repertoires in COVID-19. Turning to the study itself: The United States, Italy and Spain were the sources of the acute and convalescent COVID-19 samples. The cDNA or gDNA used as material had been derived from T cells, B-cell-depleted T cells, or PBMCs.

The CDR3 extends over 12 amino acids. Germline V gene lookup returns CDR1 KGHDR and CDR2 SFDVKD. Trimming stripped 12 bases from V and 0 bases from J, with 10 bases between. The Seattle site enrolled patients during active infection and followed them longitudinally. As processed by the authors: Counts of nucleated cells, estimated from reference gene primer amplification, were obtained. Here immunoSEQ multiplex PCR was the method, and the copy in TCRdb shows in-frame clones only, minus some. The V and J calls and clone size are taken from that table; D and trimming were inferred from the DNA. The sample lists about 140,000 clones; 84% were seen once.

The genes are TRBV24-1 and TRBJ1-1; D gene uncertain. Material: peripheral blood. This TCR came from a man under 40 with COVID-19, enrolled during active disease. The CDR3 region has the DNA TGTGCCGTCCAACATATGAACACTGAAGCTTTCTTT. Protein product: CAVQHMNTEAFF.